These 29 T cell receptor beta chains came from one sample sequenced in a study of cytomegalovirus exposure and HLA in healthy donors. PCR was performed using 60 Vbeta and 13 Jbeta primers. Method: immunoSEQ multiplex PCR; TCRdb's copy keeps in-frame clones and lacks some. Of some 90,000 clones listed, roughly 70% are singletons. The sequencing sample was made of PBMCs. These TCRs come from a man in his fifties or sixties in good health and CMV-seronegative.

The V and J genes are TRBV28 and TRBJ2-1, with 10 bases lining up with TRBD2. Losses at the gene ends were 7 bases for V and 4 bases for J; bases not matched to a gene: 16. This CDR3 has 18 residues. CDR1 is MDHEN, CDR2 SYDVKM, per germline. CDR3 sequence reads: CASTPLGSGRSDYNEQFF. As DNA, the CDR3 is TGTGCCAGCACTCCCTTGGGTAGCGGGAGGTCAGATTACAATGAGCAGTTCTTC.

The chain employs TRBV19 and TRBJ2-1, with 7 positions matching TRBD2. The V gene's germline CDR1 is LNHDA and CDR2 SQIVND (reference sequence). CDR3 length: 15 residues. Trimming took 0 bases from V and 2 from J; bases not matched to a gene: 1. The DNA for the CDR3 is TGTGCCAGTAGTATAGAAGCGGGGCCCTACAATGAGCAGTTCTTC. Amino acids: CASSIEAGPYNEQFF.

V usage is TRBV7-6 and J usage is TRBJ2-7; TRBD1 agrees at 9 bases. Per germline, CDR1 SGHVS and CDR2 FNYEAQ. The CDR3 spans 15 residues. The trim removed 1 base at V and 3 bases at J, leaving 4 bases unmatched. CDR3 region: CASSLEGQGNYEQYF. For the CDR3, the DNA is TGTGCCAGCAGCTTAGAGGGACAGGGAAACTACGAGCAGTACTTC.

This chain's CDR3 is CASRDINYEQYF. The DNA of the CDR3 is TGTGCCAGCAGGGACATCAACTACGAGCAGTACTTC. The rearrangement joins TRBV25-1 to TRBJ2-7, with TRBD1 as a possible D gene (5 bases). The V end lost 6 bases, the J end lost 3 bases, and 9 bases lay between the germline ends. The CDR3 runs to 12 residues. CDR1 and CDR2 from the germline V gene are MGHDK and SYGVNS.

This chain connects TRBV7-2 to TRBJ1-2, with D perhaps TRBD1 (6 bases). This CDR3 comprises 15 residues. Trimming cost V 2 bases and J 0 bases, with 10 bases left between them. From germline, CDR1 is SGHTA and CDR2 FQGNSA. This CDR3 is CASSLIPGANYGYTF. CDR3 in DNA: TGTGCCAGCAGCTTAATCCCAGGGGCTAACTATGGCTACACCTTC. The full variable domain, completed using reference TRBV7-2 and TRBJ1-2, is GAGVSQSPSNKVTEKGKDVELRCDPISGHTALYWYRQSLGQGLEFLIYFQGNSAPDKSGLPSDRFSAERTGGSVSTLTIQRTQQEDSAVYLCASSLIPGANYGYTFGSGTRLTVV.

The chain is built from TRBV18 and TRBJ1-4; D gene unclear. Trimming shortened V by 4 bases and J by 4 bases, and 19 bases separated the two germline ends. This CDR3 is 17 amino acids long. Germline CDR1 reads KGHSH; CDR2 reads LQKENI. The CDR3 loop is CASSQRPLREINEKLFF. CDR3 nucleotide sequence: TGTGCCAGCTCACAACGGCCCCTACGGGAAATTAATGAAAAACTGTTTTTT.

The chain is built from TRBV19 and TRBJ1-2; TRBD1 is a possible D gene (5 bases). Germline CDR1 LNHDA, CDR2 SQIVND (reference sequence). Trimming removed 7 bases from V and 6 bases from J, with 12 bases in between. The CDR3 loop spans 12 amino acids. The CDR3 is CASTLRGDGYTF. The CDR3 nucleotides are TGTGCCAGTACCCTTCGGGGGGATGGCTACACCTTC.

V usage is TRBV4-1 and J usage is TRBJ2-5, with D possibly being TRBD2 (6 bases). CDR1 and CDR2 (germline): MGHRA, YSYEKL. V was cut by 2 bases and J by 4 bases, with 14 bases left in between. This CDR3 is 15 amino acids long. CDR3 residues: CASSQKHAGSETQYF. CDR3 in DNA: TGCGCCAGCAGCCAAAAACACGCGGGGTCAGAGACCCAGTACTTC.

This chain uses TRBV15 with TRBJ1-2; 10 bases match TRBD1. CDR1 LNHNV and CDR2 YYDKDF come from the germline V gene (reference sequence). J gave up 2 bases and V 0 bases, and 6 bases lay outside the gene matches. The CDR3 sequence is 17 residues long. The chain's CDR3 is CATSRDFVTGGNYGYTF. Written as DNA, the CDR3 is TGTGCCACCAGCAGAGATTTCGTGACAGGGGGCAACTATGGCTACACCTTC.

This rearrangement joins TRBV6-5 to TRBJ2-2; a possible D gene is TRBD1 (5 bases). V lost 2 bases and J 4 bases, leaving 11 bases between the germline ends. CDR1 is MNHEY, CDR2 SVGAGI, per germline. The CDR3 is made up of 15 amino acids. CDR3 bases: TGTGCCAGCAGTTACGGGCAGGGTGGCACCGGGGAGCTGTTTTTT. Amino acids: CASSYGQGGTGELFF.

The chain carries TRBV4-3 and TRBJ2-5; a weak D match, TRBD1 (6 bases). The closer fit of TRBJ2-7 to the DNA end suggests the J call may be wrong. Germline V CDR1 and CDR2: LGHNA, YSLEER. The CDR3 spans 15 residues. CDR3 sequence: CASSQGPGHSYEQYF. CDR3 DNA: TGCGCCAGCAGCCAGGGGCCGGGACATTCATACGAGCAGTACTTC.

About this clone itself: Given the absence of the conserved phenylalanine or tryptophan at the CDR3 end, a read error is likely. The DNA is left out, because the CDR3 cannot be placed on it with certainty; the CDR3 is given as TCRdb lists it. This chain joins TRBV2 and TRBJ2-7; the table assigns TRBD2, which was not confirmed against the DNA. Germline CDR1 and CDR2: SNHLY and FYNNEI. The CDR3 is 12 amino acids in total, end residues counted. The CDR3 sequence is CASSGPNGNNGI.

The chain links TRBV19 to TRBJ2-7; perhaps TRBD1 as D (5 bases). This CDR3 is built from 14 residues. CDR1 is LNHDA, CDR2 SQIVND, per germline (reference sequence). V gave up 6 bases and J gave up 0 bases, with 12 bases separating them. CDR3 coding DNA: TGTGCCAGTAGGAATACAGGACCCTCCTACGAGCAGTACTTC. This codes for CASRNTGPSYEQYF.

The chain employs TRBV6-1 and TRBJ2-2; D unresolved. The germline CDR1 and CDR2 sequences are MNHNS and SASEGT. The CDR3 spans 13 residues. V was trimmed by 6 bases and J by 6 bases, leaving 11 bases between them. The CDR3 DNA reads TGTGCCAGCAGCCTAGAAGGTGCCGGGGAGCTGTTTTTT. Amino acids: CASSLEGAGELFF.

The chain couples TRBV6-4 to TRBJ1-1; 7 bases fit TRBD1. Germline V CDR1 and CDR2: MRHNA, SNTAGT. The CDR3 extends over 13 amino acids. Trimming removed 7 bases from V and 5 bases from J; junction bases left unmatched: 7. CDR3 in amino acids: CASMGRGMTEAFF. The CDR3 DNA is TGTGCCAGCATGGGCAGGGGGATGACTGAAGCTTTCTTT.

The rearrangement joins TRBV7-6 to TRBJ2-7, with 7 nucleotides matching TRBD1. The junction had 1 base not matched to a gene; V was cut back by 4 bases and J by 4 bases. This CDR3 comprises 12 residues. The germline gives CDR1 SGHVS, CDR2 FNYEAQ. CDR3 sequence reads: CASSSGQYEQYF. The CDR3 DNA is TGTGCCAGCAGCTCGGGACAGTACGAGCAGTACTTC.

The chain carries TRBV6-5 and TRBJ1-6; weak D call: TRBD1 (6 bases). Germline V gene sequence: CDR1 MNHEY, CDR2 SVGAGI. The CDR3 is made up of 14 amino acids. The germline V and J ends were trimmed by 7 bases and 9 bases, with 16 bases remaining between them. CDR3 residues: CASKDGGGVSPLHF. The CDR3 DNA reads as TGTGCCAGCAAGGATGGAGGGGGGGTTTCACCCCTCCACTTT.

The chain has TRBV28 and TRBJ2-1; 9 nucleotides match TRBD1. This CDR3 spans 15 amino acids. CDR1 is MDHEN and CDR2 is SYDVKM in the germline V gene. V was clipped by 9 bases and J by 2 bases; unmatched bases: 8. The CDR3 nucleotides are TGTGCCAGTCGCGAGACAGGGGGAGCCTACAATGAGCAGTTCTTC. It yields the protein CASRETGGAYNEQFF.

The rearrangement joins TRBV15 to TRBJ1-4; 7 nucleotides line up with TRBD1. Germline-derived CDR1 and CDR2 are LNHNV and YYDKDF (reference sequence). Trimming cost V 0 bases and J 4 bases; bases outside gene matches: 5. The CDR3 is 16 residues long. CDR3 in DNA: TGTGCCACCAGCAGAGACAGGGACAGTTATAATGAAAAACTGTTTTTT. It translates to CATSRDRDSYNEKLFF.

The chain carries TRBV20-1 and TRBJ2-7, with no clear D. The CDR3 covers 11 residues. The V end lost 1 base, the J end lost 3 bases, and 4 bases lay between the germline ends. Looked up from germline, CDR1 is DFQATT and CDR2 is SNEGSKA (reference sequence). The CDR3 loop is CSARVSYEQYF. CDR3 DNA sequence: TGCAGTGCTAGAGTTAGCTACGAGCAGTACTTC.

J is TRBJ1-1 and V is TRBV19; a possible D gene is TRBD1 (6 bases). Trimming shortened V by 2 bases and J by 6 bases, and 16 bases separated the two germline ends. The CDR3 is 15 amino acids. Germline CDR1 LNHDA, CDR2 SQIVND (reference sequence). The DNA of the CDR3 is TGTGCCAGTAGTATACAGGACAGACAGAGATCTGAAGCTTTCTTT. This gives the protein CASSIQDRQRSEAFF.

CDR3 sequence: CASSVPDRGNTEAFF. The CDR3 DNA follows: TGTGCCAGCAGCGTCCCGGACAGGGGGAACACTGAAGCTTTCTTT. This sequence joins TRBV9 and TRBJ1-1; 9 bases fit TRBD1. The length of the CDR3 is 15 residues. J gave up 1 base and V 2 bases, and 3 bases lay outside the gene matches. Germline V gene lookup returns CDR1 SGDLS and CDR2 YYNGEE.

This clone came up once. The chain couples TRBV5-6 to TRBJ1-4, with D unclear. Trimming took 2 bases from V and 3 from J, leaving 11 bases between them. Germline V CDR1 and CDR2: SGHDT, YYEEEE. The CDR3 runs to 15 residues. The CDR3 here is CASSFRTGANEKLFF. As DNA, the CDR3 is TGTGCCAGCAGCTTTCGTACCGGAGCTAATGAAAAACTGTTTTTT.

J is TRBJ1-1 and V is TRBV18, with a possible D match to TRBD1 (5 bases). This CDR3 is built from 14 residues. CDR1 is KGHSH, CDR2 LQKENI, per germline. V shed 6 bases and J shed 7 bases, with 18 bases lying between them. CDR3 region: CASSPGHALLEAFF. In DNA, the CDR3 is TGTGCCAGCTCCCCAGGACACGCTTTACTTGAAGCTTTCTTT.

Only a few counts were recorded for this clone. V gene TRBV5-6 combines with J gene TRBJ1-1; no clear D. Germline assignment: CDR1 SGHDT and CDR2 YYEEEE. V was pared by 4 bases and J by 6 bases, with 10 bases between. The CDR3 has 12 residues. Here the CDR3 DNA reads TGTGCCAGCAGCCCCAGTGGGCCTGAAGCTTTCTTT. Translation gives CASSPSGPEAFF.

CDR3 region: CASSDLAEAFF. In DNA, the CDR3 is TGTGCCAGCAGTGATCTGGCAGAAGCTTTCTTT. The J gene is TRBJ1-1, the V gene TRBV6-4; D gene unclear. The germline CDR1 and CDR2 sequences are MRHNA and SNTAGT. V was cut by 3 bases and J by 8 bases, with 7 bases left in between. This CDR3 has 11 amino acids.

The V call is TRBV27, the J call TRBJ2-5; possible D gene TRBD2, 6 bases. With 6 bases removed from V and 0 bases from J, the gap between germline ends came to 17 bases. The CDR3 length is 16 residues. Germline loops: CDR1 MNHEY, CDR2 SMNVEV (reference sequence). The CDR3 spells CASSGLSTGDQETQYF. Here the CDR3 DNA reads TGTGCCAGCAGCGGCCTTTCAACGGGGGACCAAGAGACCCAGTACTTC.

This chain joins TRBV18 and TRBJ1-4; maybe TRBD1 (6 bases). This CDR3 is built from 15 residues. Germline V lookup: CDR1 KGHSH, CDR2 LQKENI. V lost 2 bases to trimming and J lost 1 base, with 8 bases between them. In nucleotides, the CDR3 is TGTGCCAGCTCACCATGGACAGAAACTAATGAAAAACTGTTTTTT. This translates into CASSPWTETNEKLFF.

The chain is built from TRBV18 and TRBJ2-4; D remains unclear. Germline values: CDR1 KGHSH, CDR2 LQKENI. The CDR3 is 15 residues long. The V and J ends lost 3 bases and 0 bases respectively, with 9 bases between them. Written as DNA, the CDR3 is TGTGCCAGCTCACCCAGTCCTTTAGCCAAAAACATTCAGTACTTC. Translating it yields CASSPSPLAKNIQYF. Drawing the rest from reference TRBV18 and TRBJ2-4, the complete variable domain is NAGVMQNPRHLVRRRGQEARLRCSPMKGHSHVYWYRQLPEEGLKFMVYLQKENIIDESGMPKERFSAEFPKEGPSILRIQQVVRGDSAAYFCASSPSPLAKNIQYFGAGTRLSVL.